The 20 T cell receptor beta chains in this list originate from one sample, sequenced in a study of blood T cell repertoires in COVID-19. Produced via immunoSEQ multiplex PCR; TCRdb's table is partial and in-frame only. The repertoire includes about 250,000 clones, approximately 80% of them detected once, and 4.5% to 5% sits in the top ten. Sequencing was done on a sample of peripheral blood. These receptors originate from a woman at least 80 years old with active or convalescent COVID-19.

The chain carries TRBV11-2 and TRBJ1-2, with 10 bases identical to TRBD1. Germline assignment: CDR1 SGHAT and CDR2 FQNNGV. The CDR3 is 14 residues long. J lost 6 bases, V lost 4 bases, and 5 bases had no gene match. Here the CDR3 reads CASSYTGTGDGYTF. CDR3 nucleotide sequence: TGTGCCAGCAGCTATACCGGGACAGGGGATGGCTACACCTTC.

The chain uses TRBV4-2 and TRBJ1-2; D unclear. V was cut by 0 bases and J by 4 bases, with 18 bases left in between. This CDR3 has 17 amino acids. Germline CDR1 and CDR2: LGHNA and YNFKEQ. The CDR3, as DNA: TGTGCCAGCAGCCAAGATCGGGTCGGAGGGAACCTCTATGGCTACACCTTC. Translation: CASSQDRVGGNLYGYTF.

The chain's CDR3 is CASSPGARGANQPQHF. DNA of the CDR3: TGTGCCAGCAGCCCTGGTGCGCGCGGTGCCAATCAGCCCCAGCATTTT. The genes are TRBV9 and TRBJ1-5; D is ambiguous. The CDR3 runs 16 residues. Per germline, CDR1 SGDLS and CDR2 YYNGEE. V lost 4 bases, J lost 3 bases, and 17 bases lay in between.

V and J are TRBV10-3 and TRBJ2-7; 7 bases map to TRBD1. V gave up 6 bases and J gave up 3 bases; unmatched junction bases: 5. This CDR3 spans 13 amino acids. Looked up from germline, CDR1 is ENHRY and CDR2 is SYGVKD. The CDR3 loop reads CAIRTRDSYEQYF. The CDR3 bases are TGTGCCATCAGGACCCGGGACAGCTACGAGCAGTACTTC.

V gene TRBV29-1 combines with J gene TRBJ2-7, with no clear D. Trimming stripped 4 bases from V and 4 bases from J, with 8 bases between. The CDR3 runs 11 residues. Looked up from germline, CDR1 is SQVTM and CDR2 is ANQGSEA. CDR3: CSVAEQYEQYF. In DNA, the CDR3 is TGCAGCGTTGCGGAACAGTACGAGCAGTACTTC.

The CDR3 DNA reads TGTGCCTGGAGTGCTTACAGGGGGGGCTACACCTTC. Encoded protein: CAWSAYRGGYTF. The chain has TRBV30 and TRBJ1-2, with TRBD1 identical over 8 bases. Per germline, CDR1 GTSNPN and CDR2 SVGIG (reference sequence). Losses at the gene ends were 1 base for V and 8 bases for J; bases not matched to a gene: 3. The CDR3 runs to 12 residues. Variable domain in full (rest from reference TRBV30 and TRBJ1-2): SQTIHQWPATLVQPVGSPLSLECTVEGTSNPNLYWYRQAAGRGLQLLFYSVGIGQISSEVPQNLSASRPQDRQFILSSKKLLLSDSGFYLCAWSAYRGGYTFGSGTRLTVV.

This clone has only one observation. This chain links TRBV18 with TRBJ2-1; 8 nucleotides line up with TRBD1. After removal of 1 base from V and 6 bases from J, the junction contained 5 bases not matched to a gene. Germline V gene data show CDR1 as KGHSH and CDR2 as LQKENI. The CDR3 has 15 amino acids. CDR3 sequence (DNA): TGTGCCAGCTCACCACGACAGGGGACGACCAATGAGCAGTTCTTC. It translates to CASSPRQGTTNEQFF. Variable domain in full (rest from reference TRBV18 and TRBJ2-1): NAGVMQNPRHLVRRRGQEARLRCSPMKGHSHVYWYRQLPEEGLKFMVYLQKENIIDESGMPKERFSAEFPKEGPSILRIQQVVRGDSAAYFCASSPRQGTTNEQFFGPGTRLTVL.

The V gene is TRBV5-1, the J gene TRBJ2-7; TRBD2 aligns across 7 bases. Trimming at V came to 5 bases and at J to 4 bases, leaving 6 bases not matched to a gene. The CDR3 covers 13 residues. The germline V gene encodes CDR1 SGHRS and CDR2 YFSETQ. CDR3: CASRRAGDYEQYF. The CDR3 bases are TGCGCCAGCAGACGGGCGGGGGATTACGAGCAGTACTTC.

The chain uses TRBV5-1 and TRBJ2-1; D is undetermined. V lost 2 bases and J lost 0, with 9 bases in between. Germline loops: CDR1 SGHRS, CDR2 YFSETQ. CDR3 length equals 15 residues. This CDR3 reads CASSFNLDSYNEQFF. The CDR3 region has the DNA TGCGCCAGCAGCTTCAACTTAGACTCCTACAATGAGCAGTTCTTC.

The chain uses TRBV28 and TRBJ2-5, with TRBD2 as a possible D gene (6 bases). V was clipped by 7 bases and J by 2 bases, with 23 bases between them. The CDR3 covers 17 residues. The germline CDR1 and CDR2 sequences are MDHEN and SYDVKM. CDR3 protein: CASNGGFRGARQETQYF. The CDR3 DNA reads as TGTGCCAGCAACGGGGGATTTAGGGGAGCTAGACAAGAGACCCAGTACTTC.

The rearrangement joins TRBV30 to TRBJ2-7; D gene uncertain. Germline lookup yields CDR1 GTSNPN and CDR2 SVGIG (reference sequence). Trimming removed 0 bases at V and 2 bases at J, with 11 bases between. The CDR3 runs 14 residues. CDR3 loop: CAWSVSWLTYEQYF. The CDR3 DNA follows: TGTGCCTGGAGTGTATCGTGGCTTACCTACGAGCAGTACTTC.

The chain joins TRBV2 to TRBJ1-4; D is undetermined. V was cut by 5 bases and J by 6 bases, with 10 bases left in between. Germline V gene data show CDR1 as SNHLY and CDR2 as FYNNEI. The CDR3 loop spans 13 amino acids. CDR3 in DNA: TGTGCCAGCAGTTCCGGGTCAGATGAAAAACTGTTTTTT. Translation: CASSSGSDEKLFF.

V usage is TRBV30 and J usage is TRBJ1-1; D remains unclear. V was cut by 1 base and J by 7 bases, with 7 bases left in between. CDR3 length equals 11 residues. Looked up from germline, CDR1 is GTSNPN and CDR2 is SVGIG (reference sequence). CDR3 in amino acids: CAWSASGEAFF. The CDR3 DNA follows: TGTGCCTGGAGTGCCTCCGGTGAAGCTTTCTTT.

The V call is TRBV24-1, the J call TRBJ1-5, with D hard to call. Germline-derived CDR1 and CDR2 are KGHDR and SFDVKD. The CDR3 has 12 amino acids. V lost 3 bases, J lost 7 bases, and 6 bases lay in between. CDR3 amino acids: CATSDPNQPQHF. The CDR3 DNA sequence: TGTGCCACCAGTGATCCTAACCAGCCCCAGCATTTT.

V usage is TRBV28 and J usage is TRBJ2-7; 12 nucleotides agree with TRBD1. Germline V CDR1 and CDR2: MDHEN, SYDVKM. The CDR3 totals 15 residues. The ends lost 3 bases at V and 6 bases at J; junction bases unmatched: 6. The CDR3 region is CASSLPGQGASEQYF. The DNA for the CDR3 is TGTGCCAGCAGTTTGCCGGGACAGGGGGCCTCCGAGCAGTACTTC.

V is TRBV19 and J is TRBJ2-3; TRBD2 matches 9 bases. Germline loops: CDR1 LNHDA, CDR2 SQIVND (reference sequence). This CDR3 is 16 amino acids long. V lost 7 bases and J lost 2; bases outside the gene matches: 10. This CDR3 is CASTAGGQSNTDTQYF. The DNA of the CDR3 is TGTGCCAGTACGGCGGGGGGGCAGTCAAACACAGATACGCAGTATTTT.

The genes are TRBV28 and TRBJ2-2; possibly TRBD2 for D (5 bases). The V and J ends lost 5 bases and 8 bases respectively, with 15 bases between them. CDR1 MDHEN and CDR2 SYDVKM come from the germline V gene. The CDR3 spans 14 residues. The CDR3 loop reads CASSRRAVGGELFF. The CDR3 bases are TGTGCCAGCAGTCGGCGGGCCGTCGGGGGGGAGCTGTTTTTT.

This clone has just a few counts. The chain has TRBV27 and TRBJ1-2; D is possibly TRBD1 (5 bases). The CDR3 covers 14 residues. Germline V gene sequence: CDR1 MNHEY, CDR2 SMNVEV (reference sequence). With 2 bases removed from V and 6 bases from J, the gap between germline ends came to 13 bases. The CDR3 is CASSLRGARNGYTF. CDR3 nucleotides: TGTGCCAGCAGTTTAAGGGGCGCCCGGAATGGCTACACCTTC.

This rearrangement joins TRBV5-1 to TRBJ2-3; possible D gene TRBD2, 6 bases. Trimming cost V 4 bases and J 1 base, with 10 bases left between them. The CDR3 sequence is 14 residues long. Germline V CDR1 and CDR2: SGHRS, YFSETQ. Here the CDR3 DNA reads TGCGCCAGCAGCGGGGGGACTGGCACAGATACGCAGTATTTT. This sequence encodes CASSGGTGTDTQYF.

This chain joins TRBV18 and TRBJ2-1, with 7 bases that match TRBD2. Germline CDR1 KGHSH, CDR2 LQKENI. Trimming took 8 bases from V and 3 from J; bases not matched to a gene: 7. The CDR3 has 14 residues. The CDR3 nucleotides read TGTGCCAGCACGGGGGACTACCACTACAATGAGCAGTTCTTC. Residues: CASTGDYHYNEQFF.